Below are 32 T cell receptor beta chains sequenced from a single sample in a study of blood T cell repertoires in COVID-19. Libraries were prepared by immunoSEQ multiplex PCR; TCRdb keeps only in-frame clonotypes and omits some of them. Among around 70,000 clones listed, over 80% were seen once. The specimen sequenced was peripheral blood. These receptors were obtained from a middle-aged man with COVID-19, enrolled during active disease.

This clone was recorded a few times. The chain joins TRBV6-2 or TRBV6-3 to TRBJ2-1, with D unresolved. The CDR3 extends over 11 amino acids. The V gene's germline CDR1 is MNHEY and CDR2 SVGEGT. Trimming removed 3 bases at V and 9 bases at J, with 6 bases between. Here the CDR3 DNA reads TGTGCCAGCAGTTATCCGCGTGAGCAGTTCTTC. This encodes CASSYPREQFF.

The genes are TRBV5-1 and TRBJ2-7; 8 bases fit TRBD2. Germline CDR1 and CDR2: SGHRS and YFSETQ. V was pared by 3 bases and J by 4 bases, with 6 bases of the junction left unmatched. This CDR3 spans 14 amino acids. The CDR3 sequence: CASSSGTSWYEQYF. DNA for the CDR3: TGCGCCAGCAGCTCAGGGACTAGTTGGTACGAGCAGTACTTC.

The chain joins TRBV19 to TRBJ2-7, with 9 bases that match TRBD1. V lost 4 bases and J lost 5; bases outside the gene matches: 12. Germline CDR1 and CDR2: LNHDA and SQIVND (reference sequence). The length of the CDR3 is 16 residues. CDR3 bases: TGTGCCAGTAGTAGACCCTCCGGGACAGGGTCGAACGAGCAGTACTTC. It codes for CASSRPSGTGSNEQYF. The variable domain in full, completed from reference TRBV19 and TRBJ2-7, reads DGGITQSPKYLFRKEGQNVTLSCEQNLNHDAMYWYRQDPGQGLRLIYYSQIVNDFQKGDIAEGYSVSREKKESFPLTVTSAQKNPTAFYLCASSRPSGTGSNEQYFGPGTRLTVT.

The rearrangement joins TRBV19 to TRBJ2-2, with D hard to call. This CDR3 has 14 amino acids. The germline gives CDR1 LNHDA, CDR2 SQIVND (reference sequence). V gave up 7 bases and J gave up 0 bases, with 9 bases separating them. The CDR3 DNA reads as TGTGCCAGTAATGAGCTAACGAACACCGGGGAGCTGTTTTTT. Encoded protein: CASNELTNTGELFF.

Written as DNA, the CDR3 is TGTGCCAGTACGGAGCGGCCCGGATCCTACAATGAGCAGTTCTTC. Translating gives CASTERPGSYNEQFF. The chain carries TRBV6-5 and TRBJ2-1; the D gene is possibly TRBD2 (5 bases). The CDR3 consists of 15 residues. The germline V gene has CDR1 MNHEY and CDR2 SVGAGI. V lost 9 bases and J 1 base, leaving 16 bases between the germline ends.

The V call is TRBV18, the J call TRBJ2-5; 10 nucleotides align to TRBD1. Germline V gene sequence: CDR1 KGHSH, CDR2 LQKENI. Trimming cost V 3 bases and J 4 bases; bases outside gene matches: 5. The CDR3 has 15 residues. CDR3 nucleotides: TGTGCCAGCTCACCTAAGACAGGGGGCGGAGAGACCCAGTACTTC. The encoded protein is CASSPKTGGGETQYF.

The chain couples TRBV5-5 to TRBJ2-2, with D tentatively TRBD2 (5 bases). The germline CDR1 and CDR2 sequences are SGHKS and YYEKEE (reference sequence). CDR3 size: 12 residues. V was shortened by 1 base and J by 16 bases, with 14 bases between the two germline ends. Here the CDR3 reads CASSLNELVPFF. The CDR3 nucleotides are TGTGCCAGCAGCTTGAACGAACTAGTTCCGTTTTTT.

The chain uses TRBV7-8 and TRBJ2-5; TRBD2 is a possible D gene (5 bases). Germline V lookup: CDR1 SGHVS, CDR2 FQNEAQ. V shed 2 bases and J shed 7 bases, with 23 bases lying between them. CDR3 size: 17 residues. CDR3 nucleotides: TGTGCCAGCAGCTTAAATTCCATGGGCCAGGCCGGAGGGACCCAGTACTTC. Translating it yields CASSLNSMGQAGGTQYF.

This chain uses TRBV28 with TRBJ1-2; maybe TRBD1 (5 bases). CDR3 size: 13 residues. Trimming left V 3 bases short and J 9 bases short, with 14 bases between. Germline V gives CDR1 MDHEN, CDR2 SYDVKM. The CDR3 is CASSFGGTGRYTF. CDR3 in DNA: TGTGCCAGCAGTTTTGGGGGGACTGGGCGCTACACCTTC.

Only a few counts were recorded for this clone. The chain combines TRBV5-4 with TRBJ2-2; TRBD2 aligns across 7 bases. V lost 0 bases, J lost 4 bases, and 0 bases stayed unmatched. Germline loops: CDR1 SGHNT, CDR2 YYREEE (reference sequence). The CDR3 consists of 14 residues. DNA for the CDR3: TGTGCCAGCAGCTTGGGGGAGGGCACCGGGGAGCTGTTTTTT. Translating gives CASSLGEGTGELFF.

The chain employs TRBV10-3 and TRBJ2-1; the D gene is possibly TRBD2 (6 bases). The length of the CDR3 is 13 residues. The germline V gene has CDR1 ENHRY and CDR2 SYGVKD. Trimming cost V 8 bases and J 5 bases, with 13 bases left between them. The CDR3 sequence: CAIGAGTHNEQFF. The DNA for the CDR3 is TGTGCCATCGGGGCGGGGACCCACAATGAGCAGTTCTTC.

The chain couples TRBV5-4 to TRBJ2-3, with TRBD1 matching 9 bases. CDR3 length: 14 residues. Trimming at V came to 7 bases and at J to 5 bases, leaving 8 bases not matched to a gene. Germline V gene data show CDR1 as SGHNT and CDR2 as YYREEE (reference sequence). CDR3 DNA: TGTGCCAGCTCACAGGGGGCTTTCAGAGATACGCAGTATTTT. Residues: CASSQGAFRDTQYF.

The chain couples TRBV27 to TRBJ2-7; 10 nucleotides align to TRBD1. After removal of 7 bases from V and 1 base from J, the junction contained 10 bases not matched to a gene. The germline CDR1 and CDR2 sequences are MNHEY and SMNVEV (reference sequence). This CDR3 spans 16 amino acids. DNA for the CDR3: TGTGCCAGCACCCTATCCGGGACAGGGGTGTCCTACGAGCAGTACTTC. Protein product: CASTLSGTGVSYEQYF.

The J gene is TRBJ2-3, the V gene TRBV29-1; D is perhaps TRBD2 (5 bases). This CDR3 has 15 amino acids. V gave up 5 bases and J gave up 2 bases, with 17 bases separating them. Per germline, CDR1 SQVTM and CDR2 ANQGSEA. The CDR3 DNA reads TGCAGCGTTATAAGCGGTCGGCAGAACACAGATACGCAGTATTTT. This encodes CSVISGRQNTDTQYF.

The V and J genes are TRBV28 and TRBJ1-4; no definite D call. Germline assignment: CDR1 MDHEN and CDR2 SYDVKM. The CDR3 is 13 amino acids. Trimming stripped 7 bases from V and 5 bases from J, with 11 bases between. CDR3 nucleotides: TGTGCCAGCAAATTACAGAGAAATGAAAAACTGTTTTTT. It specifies CASKLQRNEKLFF. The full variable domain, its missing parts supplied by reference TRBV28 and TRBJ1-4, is DVKVTQSSRYLVKRTGEKVFLECVQDMDHENMFWYRQDPGLGLRLIYFSYDVKMKEKGDIPEGYSVSREKKERFSLILESASTNQTSMYLCASKLQRNEKLFFGSGTQLSVL.

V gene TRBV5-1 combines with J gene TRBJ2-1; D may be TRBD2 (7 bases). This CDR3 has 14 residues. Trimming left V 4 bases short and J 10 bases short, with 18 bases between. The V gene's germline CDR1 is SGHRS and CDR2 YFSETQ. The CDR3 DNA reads TGCGCCAGCAGCCCCGTAGGGGGGGATAGGGAGCAGTTCTTC. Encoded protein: CASSPVGGDREQFF.

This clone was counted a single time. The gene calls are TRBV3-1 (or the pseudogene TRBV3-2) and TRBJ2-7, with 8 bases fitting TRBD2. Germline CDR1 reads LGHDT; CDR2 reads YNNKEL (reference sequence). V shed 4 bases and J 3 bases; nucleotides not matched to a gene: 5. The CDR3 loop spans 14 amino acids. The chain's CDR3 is CASSRFSGIYEQYF. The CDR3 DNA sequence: TGTGCCAGCAGCCGGTTTAGCGGGATCTACGAGCAGTACTTC.

CDR3 sequence reads: CASSYDGTEPYEQYF. CDR3 nucleotides: TGTGCCAGCAGTTACGATGGGACAGAACCCTACGAGCAGTACTTC. This sequence joins TRBV6-6 and TRBJ2-7; TRBD1 matches 7 bases. The germline CDR1 and CDR2 sequences are MNHNY and SVGAGI (reference sequence). Trimming took 2 bases from V and 2 from J; bases not matched to a gene: 6. This CDR3 is built from 15 residues.

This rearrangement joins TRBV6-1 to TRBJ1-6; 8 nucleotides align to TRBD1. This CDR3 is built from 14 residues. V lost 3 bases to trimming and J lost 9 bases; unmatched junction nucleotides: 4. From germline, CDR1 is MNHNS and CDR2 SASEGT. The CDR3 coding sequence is TGTGCCAGCAGTGAGACAGGGGAAGGTTCACCCCTCCACTTT. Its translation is CASSETGEGSPLHF.

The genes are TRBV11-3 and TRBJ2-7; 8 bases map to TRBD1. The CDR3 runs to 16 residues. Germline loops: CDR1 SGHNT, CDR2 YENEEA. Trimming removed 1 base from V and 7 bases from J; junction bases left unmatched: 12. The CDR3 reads CASSLGGTGPTIEQYF. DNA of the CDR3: TGTGCCAGCAGCTTAGGGGGGACAGGACCCACTATTGAGCAGTACTTC.

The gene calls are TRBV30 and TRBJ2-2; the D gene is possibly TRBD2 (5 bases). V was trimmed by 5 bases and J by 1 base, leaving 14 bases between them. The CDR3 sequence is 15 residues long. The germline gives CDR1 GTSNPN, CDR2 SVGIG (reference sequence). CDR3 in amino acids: CAWSREMVNTGELFF. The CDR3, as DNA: TGTGCCTGGTCGAGGGAGATGGTGAACACCGGGGAGCTGTTTTTT.

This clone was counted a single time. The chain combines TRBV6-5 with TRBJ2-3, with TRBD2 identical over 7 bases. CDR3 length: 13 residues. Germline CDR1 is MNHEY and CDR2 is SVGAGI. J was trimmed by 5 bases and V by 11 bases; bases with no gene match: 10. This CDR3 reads CAGREDRLDTQYF. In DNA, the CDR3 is TGTGCCGGCCGGGAGGATAGGTTAGATACGCAGTATTTT.

The CDR3 reads CASSLGQLDYNSPLHF. The CDR3 nucleotides read TGTGCCAGCAGCTTGGGACAGCTCGACTATAATTCACCCCTCCACTTT. The V call is TRBV5-6, the J call TRBJ1-6, with D maybe TRBD1 (5 bases). Germline V lookup: CDR1 SGHDT, CDR2 YYEEEE. V gave up 0 bases and J gave up 3 bases, with 10 bases separating them. The CDR3 has 16 amino acids.

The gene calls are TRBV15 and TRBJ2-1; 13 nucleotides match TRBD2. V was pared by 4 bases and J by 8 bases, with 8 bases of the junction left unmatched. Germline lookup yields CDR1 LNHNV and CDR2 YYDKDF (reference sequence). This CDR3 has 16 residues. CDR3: CATSIGLAGVLHEQFF. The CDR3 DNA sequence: TGTGCCACCAGCATAGGACTAGCGGGAGTACTTCATGAGCAGTTCTTC. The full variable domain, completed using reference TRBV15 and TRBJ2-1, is DAMVIQNPRYQVTQFGKPVTLSCSQTLNHNVMYWYQQKSSQAPKLLFHYYDKDFNNEADTPDNFQSRRPNTSFCFLDIRSPGLGDTAMYLCATSIGLAGVLHEQFFGPGTRLTVL.

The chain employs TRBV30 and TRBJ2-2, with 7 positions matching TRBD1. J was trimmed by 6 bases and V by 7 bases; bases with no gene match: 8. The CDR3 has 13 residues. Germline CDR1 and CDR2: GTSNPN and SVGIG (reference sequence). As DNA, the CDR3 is TGTGCCTTTAGACAGGGTCCAGCCGGGGAGCTGTTTTTT. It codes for CAFRQGPAGELFF.

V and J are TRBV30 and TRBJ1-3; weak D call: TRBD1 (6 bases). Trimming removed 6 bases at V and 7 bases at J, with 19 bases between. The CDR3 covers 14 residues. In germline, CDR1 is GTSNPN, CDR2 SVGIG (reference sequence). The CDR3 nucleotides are TGTGCCTGCCTCCGGGCGGGGGCCGCGAACACCATATATTTT. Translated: CACLRAGAANTIYF.

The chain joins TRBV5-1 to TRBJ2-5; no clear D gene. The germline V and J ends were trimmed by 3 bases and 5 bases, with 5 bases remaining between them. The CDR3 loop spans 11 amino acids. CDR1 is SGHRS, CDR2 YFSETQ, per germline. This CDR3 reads CASSSLETQYF. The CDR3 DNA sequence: TGCGCCAGCAGCTCCCTCGAGACCCAGTACTTC.

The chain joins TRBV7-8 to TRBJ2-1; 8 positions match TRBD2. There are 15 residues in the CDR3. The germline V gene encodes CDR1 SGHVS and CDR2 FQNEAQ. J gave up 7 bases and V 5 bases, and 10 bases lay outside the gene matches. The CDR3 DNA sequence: TGTGCCAGCAGCGCCATGGGACTAGGGGAGAATGAGCAGTTCTTC. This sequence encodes CASSAMGLGENEQFF.

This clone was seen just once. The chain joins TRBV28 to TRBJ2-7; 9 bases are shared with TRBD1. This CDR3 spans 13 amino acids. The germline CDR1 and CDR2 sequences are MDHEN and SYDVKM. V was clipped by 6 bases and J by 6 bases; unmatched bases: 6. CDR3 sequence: CASRGTGTGEQYF. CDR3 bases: TGTGCCAGCAGAGGGACAGGGACAGGCGAGCAGTACTTC.

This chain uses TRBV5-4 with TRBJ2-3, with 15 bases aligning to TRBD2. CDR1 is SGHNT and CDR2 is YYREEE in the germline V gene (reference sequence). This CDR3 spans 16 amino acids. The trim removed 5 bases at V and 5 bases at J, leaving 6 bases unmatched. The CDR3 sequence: CASSLGLAGGRDTQYF. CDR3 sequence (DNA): TGTGCCAGCAGTCTGGGACTAGCGGGAGGAAGAGATACGCAGTATTTT.

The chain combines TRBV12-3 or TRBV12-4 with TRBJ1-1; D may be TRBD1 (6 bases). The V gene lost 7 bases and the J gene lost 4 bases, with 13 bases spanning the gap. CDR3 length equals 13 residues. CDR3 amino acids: CASTLDSSTEAFF. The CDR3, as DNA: TGTGCCAGCACTCTGGACAGTAGCACTGAAGCTTTCTTT.

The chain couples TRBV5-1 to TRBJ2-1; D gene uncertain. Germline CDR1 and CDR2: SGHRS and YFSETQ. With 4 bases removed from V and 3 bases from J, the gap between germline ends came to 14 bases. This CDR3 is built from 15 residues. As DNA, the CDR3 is TGCGCCAGCAGCGAAAGCTCCTATAACTACAATGAGCAGTTCTTC. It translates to CASSESSYNYNEQFF.